This TCR beta chain derives from a study of T cells in Graves' hyperthyroidism and ophthalmopathy. The source material, RNA transcripts, was used to amplify TCR beta CDR3 regions. HTBI primers drove first-round RT-PCR of the TCR CDR3. Each CDR3 protein gets one entry after TCRdb re-called the multiplex PCR reads with MiXCR. This sample has around 660,000 distinct CDR3 sequences, with 45% found just once. Clinicians diagnosed patients from clinical symptoms, serum thyroxine and TRAb, thyroid ultrasound and orbital computed tomography. V was pared by 4 bases and J by 4 bases, with 14 bases between. CDR1 and CDR2 from the germline V gene are SGDLS and YYNGEE. The CDR3 totals 14 residues.

V gene TRBV9 combines with J gene TRBJ1-2; no clear D. The clonotype comes from an adult man with Graves' disease, either hyperthyroidism or ophthalmopathy (not recorded which). Material: peripheral blood or thyroid tissue (not recorded which). CDR3 amino acids: CASSQGTDLYGYTF. The CDR3 DNA follows: TGTGCCAGCAGCCAAGGCACGGACCTCTATGGCTACACCTTC. Based on the CDR3 plus reference TRBV9 and TRBJ1-2, the full variable domain is DSGVTQTPKHLITATGQRVTLRCSPRSGDLSVYWYQQSLDQGLQFLIQYYNGEERAKGNILERFSAQQFPDLHSELNLSSLELGDSALYFCASSQGTDLYGYTFGSGTRLTVV.